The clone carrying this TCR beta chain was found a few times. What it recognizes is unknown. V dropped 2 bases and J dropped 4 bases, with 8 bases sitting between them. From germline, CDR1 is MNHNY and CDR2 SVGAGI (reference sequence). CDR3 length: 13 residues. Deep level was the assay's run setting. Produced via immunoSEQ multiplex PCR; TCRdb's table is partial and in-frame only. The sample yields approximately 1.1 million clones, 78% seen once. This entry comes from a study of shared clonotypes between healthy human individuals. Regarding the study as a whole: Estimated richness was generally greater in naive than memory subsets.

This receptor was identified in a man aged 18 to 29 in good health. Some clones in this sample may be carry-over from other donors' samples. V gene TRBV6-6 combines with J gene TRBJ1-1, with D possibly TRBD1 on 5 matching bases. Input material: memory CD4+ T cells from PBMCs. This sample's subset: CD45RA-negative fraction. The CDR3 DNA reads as TGTGCCAGCAGTTACGGGGGGGGCACTGAAGCTTTCTTT. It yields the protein CASSYGGGTEAFF.